This T cell receptor (beta chain) was recovered during a study of shared clonotypes between healthy human individuals. The CDR3 runs 16 residues. Germline V lookup: CDR1 SGHDT, CDR2 YYEEEE. J gave up 5 bases and V 3 bases, and 10 bases lay outside the gene matches. TCRdb's table, derived via immunoSEQ multiplex PCR, lists solely in-frame clones and lacks some. Among 1.5 million to 2.5 million clones listed, 85% to 95% were seen once. CD45RO-negative, CCR7-selected cells formed the naive CD8 fraction, which excluded terminally differentiated effector memory CD45RA+ cells. The genes are TRBV5-6 and TRBJ2-2; 7 bases line up with TRBD1. This TCR derives from a man aged 18 to 30 in good health. The sample consisted of naive CD8+ T cells sorted from blood. The CDR3 sequence is CASSYMQGGFTGELFF. CDR3 coding DNA: TGTGCCAGCAGCTATATGCAAGGGGGCTTTACCGGGGAGCTGTTTTTT.